This T cell receptor beta chain was recorded in a study of shared clonotypes between healthy human individuals. With 1 base removed from V and 3 bases from J, the gap between germline ends came to 10 bases. The CDR3 is made up of 14 amino acids. The germline gives CDR1 LNHDA, CDR2 SQIVND (reference sequence). In regard to this clone: The sample has other DNA sequences that encode this CDR3 too.

Naive-designated CD8 cells lacked CD45RO, were positively enriched for CCR7, and omitted terminally differentiated effector memory CD45RA+ cells. Clones were sequenced by immunoSEQ multiplex PCR, and TCRdb holds only the in-frame ones, with some missing. The table lists roughly 2 million clones, about 95% of them singletons. The sequencing sample was made of naive CD8+ T cells sorted from blood. V usage is TRBV19 and J usage is TRBJ2-7; D might be TRBD1 (5 bases). The origin of this receptor is a young man in good health. The CDR3 sequence: CASSIGAGNYEQYF. The CDR3 DNA follows: TGTGCCAGTAGTATAGGGGCAGGGAACTACGAGCAGTACTTC.